This TCR beta chain was captured by sequencing in a study of T cell responses to AZD1222 COVID-19 vaccine. Findings of the study overall: Among vaccine-associated CD4 TCRs, coverage spanned spike, with dominance at 160-218 and 743-854.

On this clone: Its antigen is currently unknown.

This CDR3 has 18 residues. V shed 0 bases and J shed 2 bases, with 20 bases lying between them. Profiling relied on immunoSEQ multiplex PCR, and the TCRdb table lists in-frame clones only, not all of them. The sample yields about 67,000 clones, around four fifths seen once. This receptor was obtained from an adult in good health. The chain joins TRBV5-3 to TRBJ2-5, with D possibly being TRBD1 (6 bases). TRBV5-3 belongs to the ORF category, with a function that is uncertain. The specimen was peripheral blood, collected on day 0 of AZD1222 vaccination. DNA for the CDR3: TGTGCCAGAAGCTTGGTGGTCAGGGGAGCAGTGTCACAAGAGACCCAGTACTTC. Translating it yields CARSLVVRGAVSQETQYF.